The rows below give T cell receptor beta chains drawn from one sample of a study of T cells in Graves' hyperthyroidism and ophthalmopathy. TCRdb analysed the multiplex PCR reads with MiXCR anew, one entry per CDR3 protein. The data show 370,000 or so distinct CDR3 sequences, 13% seen once. The sequenced material came from blood. The receptor source for this set is a man aged 25 to 40 with Graves' hyperthyroidism that later progressed to Graves' ophthalmopathy. Both conserved end residues are trimmed from each CDR3. The order of the fields is V gene, J gene, CDR3 protein.

v_call: TRBV28
j_call: TRBJ1-5
cdr3_aa: ASTSGQGDQPQH

v_call: TRBV10-3
j_call: TRBJ1-1
cdr3_aa: AISATGALGTEAF

v_call: TRBV4-1
j_call: TRBJ2-1
cdr3_aa: ASSQVGYNEQF

v_call: TRBV5-6
j_call: TRBJ1-2
cdr3_aa: ATGQENGYT

v_call: TRBV12-3/TRBV12-4
j_call: TRBJ1-1
cdr3_aa: ASSLGGALGTEAF

v_call: TRBV5-1
j_call: TRBJ2-2
cdr3_aa: ASSSRLPNTGELF

v_call: TRBV20-1
j_call: TRBJ1-2
cdr3_aa: SAPKDGYT

v_call: TRBV15
j_call: TRBJ1-5
cdr3_aa: ATSSGQGGGQPQH

v_call: TRBV6-6
j_call: TRBJ2-5
cdr3_aa: ASSYLQETQY

v_call: TRBV9
j_call: TRBJ2-1
cdr3_aa: ASSVGGSGGRGYNEQF